One sample yielded the 28 T cell receptor beta chains listed below, sequenced in a study of T cells after yellow fever vaccination. TCRdb reprocessed the 5' RACE reads with MiXCR, giving one entry per CDR3 protein. In the table there are just under 600,000 distinct CDR3 sequences, roughly 14% of which are singletons. Sequencing used PBMCs, obtained on the day of the yellow fever booster vaccination. The receptors stem from a man aged 30 to 39 who received the YFV17D yellow fever vaccine.

This sequence joins TRBV6-1 and TRBJ1-4; the D is unclear. The germline V and J ends were trimmed by 6 bases and 5 bases, with 16 bases remaining between them. CDR1 MNHNS and CDR2 SASEGT come from the germline V gene. The CDR3 has 15 residues. This CDR3 is CASRPSSLGNEKLFF. In nucleotides, the CDR3 is TGTGCCAGCAGGCCTTCCAGCTTGGGGAATGAAAAACTGTTTTTT.

This clonotype turned up a few times. The chain uses TRBV4-3 and TRBJ2-7, with 8 nucleotides matching TRBD1. Losses at the gene ends were 5 bases for V and 4 bases for J; bases not matched to a gene: 13. Germline V gives CDR1 LGHNA, CDR2 YSLEER. The CDR3 totals 16 residues. The CDR3 nucleotides are TGCGCCAGCAGCAAGTGGAGTACAGGGGGTGCATACGAGCAGTACTTC. It is translated as CASSKWSTGGAYEQYF.

The chain combines TRBV2 with TRBJ2-4; D possibly corresponds to TRBD2 (6 bases). Per the germline V gene, CDR1 is SNHLY and CDR2 is FYNNEI. V was clipped by 10 bases and J by 3 bases, with 10 bases between them. CDR3 size: 12 residues. The CDR3 reads CAIGTRKNIQYF. CDR3 DNA: TGTGCCATCGGGACTCGCAAAAACATTCAGTACTTC.

This clonotype has more than one count but fewer than ten. The chain has TRBV14 and TRBJ1-1; D is unclear. In germline, CDR1 is SGHDN, CDR2 FVKESK. The CDR3 spans 13 residues. V was clipped by 3 bases and J by 0 bases, with 5 bases between them. Written as DNA, the CDR3 is TGTGCCAGCAGCCAGTTACTGAACACTGAAGCTTTCTTT. Translated, it gives CASSQLLNTEAFF.

This clonotype showed up just a few times. This chain uses TRBV4-3 with TRBJ2-2, with TRBD1 identical over 7 bases. V lost 3 bases, J lost 3 bases, and 7 bases stayed unmatched. Germline-derived CDR1 and CDR2 are LGHNA and YSLEER. CDR3 size: 16 residues. The CDR3 DNA reads TGCGCCAGCAGCCACCCAGGGGGAGCGGACACCGGGGAGCTGTTTTTT. Translated: CASSHPGGADTGELFF.

This rearrangement joins TRBV6-2 or TRBV6-3 to TRBJ2-5, with 8 bases identical to TRBD2. This CDR3 contains 14 residues. J gave up 6 bases and V 7 bases, and 10 bases lay outside the gene matches. The germline gives CDR1 MNHEY, CDR2 SVGEGT. CDR3: CASITSSGTKTQYF. In DNA, the CDR3 is TGTGCCAGCATTACTAGTAGCGGGACGAAGACCCAGTACTTC.

This clonotype has just a few counts. The chain couples TRBV20-1 to TRBJ1-6, with D uncertain. Germline V gives CDR1 DFQATT, CDR2 SNEGSKA (reference sequence). The V and J ends lost 0 bases and 7 bases respectively, with 4 bases between them. This CDR3 is 12 amino acids long. The DNA for the CDR3 is TGCAGTGCTAGAGAAGAGAATTCACCCCTCCACTTT. As protein: CSAREENSPLHF.

The chain employs TRBV7-9 and TRBJ1-2; D is unclear. The CDR3 covers 11 residues. CDR1 is SEHNR, CDR2 FQNEAQ, per germline (reference sequence). V was trimmed by 0 bases and J by 7 bases, leaving 3 bases between them. The CDR3 nucleotides read TGTGCCAGCAGCTTAGCGGTTGGCTACACCTTC. Protein: CASSLAVGYTF.

With respect to this clonotype: The junction departs from the called germline gene at one end, perhaps through a read error. V gene TRBV20-1 combines with J gene TRBJ2-1; D not resolved. Per the germline V gene, CDR1 is DFQATT and CDR2 is SNEGSKA (reference sequence). The CDR3 has 18 residues. The CDR3 here is CCARLGTQKSIAYNEQFF. The DNA of the CDR3 is TGCTGTGCTAGATTGGGAACACAAAAGTCCATCGCCTACAATGAGCAGTTCTTC.

The rearrangement joins TRBV12-3 or TRBV12-4 to TRBJ2-6; D might be TRBD1 (5 bases). The CDR3 sequence is 16 residues long. V shed 6 bases and J shed 0 bases, with 12 bases lying between them. CDR3 in amino acids: CASRQGESSGANVLTF. The CDR3 nucleotides are TGTGCCAGCAGGCAAGGGGAAAGCTCTGGGGCCAACGTCCTGACTTTC.

This clonotype was found a few times. V usage is TRBV18 and J usage is TRBJ2-3; D is possibly TRBD1 (6 bases). Trimming pared 3 bases from V and 4 bases from J, leaving 14 bases between. CDR3 size: 15 residues. The germline gives CDR1 KGHSH, CDR2 LQKENI. The CDR3 region is CASSPRRSGADTQYF. The CDR3 bases are TGTGCCAGCTCACCCAGACGTTCAGGGGCAGATACGCAGTATTTT.

This clonotype has a handful of counts. V gene TRBV5-1 combines with J gene TRBJ2-3; 15 positions match TRBD2. Germline CDR1 is SGHRS and CDR2 is YFSETQ. The CDR3 extends over 16 amino acids. J lost 5 bases, V lost 2 bases, and 3 bases had no gene match. In DNA, the CDR3 is TGCGCCAGCAGCTTCGGACTAGCGGGAGGGGTAGATACGCAGTATTTT. Its protein product is CASSFGLAGGVDTQYF.

This clonotype turned up a few times. The chain links TRBV2 to TRBJ2-3, with no clear D. The germline CDR1 and CDR2 sequences are SNHLY and FYNNEI. The CDR3 loop spans 14 amino acids. Trimming cost V 6 bases and J 2 bases, with 12 bases left between them. The CDR3 is CASSVEHFTDTQYF. The CDR3 DNA reads as TGTGCCAGCAGCGTCGAACACTTCACAGATACGCAGTATTTT.

The rearrangement joins TRBV3-1 to TRBJ1-1, with 7 bases identical to TRBD1. The CDR3 is 13 residues long. The germline CDR1 and CDR2 sequences are LGHDT and YNNKEL (reference sequence). Trimming at V came to 5 bases and at J to 1 base, leaving 1 base not matched to a gene. CDR3 nucleotide sequence: TGTGCCAGCAGCAACAGGGGGAACACTGAAGCTTTCTTT. Translating it yields CASSNRGNTEAFF.

This clonotype has only a few counts. This chain links TRBV7-2 with TRBJ2-1; D is unclear. CDR3 length equals 14 residues. Looked up from germline, CDR1 is SGHTA and CDR2 is FQGNSA. The V and J ends lost 5 bases and 2 bases respectively, with 10 bases between them. The CDR3 DNA sequence: TGTGCCAGCAGCCCCGGGCCAGCCTACAATGAGCAGTTCTTC. Protein: CASSPGPAYNEQFF. Full variable domain (remainder filled in from reference TRBV7-2 and TRBJ2-1): GAGVSQSPSNKVTEKGKDVELRCDPISGHTALYWYRQSLGQGLEFLIYFQGNSAPDKSGLPSDRFSAERTGGSVSTLTIQRTQQEDSAVYLCASSPGPAYNEQFFGPGTRLTVL.

The chain carries TRBV5-1 and TRBJ2-7; 8 bases agree with TRBD2. After removal of 4 bases from V and 5 bases from J, the junction contained 11 bases not matched to a gene. The germline V gene has CDR1 SGHRS and CDR2 YFSETQ. The length of the CDR3 is 15 residues. The CDR3 loop reads CASSPAGTRPDEQYF. CDR3 DNA sequence: TGCGCCAGCAGCCCCGCCGGGACTAGACCCGACGAGCAGTACTTC.

The chain couples TRBV11-2 to TRBJ1-2; D gene uncertain. This CDR3 has 18 amino acids. CDR1 is SGHAT, CDR2 FQNNGV, per germline. V lost 7 bases and J lost 4, with 28 bases in between. The CDR3 bases are TGTGCCAGCACTCATCGAAAGGGAGATGGACTTTTTAGCTATGGCTACACCTTC. Translating gives CASTHRKGDGLFSYGYTF.

The J gene is TRBJ1-2, the V gene TRBV10-3; D is undetermined. The germline V gene encodes CDR1 ENHRY and CDR2 SYGVKD. This CDR3 comprises 14 residues. The V and J ends lost 0 bases and 6 bases respectively, with 11 bases between them. CDR3 bases: TGTGCCATCAGTGAGTCGTCACTTGAGAATGGCTACACCTTC. It codes for CAISESSLENGYTF.

CDR3 DNA: TGTGCCAGCACCCGGGATTTGGGCAATGAGCAGTTCTTC. Protein sequence: CASTRDLGNEQFF. The chain links TRBV27 to TRBJ2-1, with a tentative D call TRBD2 (5 bases). Trimming left V 7 bases short and J 6 bases short, with 13 bases between. The CDR3 loop spans 13 amino acids. Germline CDR1 is MNHEY and CDR2 is SMNVEV (reference sequence).

This clonotype was seen a few times. The rearrangement links TRBV6-2 or TRBV6-3 to TRBJ2-1; unclear D gene. From germline, CDR1 is MNHEY and CDR2 SVGEGT. This CDR3 has 15 residues. Trimming took 0 bases from V and 3 from J, leaving 9 bases between them. CDR3 in amino acids: CASSYSHSFYNEQFF. The CDR3 DNA follows: TGTGCCAGCAGTTACTCCCACTCCTTCTACAATGAGCAGTTCTTC.

This clonotype was seen a handful of times. This chain uses TRBV4-2 with TRBJ2-1; 10 nucleotides align to TRBD2. The CDR3 totals 16 residues. Trimming cost V 5 bases and J 0 bases; bases outside gene matches: 4. The V gene's germline CDR1 is LGHNA and CDR2 YNFKEQ. The CDR3 bases are TGTGCCAGCAGCTATAGCGGGGGGAGCTCCTACAATGAGCAGTTCTTC. Protein sequence: CASSYSGGSSYNEQFF.

A few counts support this clonotype. The V gene is TRBV20-1, the J gene TRBJ1-3; possible D gene TRBD1, 5 bases. CDR1 DFQATT and CDR2 SNEGSKA come from the germline V gene (reference sequence). V gave up 3 bases and J gave up 1 base, with 10 bases separating them. The CDR3 sequence is 14 residues long. The CDR3 DNA reads TGCAGTGCTAGTGCTCCAGGGTCTGGAAACACCATATATTTT. Amino acids: CSASAPGSGNTIYF.

Many counts were recorded for this clonotype. The chain combines TRBV5-1 with TRBJ2-3; the match to TRBD2 covers 10 bases. V trimming: 3 bases; J trimming: 0 bases; junction bases outside the gene matches: 4. Germline CDR1 reads SGHRS; CDR2 reads YFSETQ. CDR3 length: 16 residues. As DNA, the CDR3 is TGCGCCAGCAGCTCTCGGACTAGCGGAAGCACAGATACGCAGTATTTT. It yields the protein CASSSRTSGSTDTQYF. The full variable domain, rest sourced from reference TRBV5-1 and TRBJ2-3, is KAGVTQTPRYLIKTRGQQVTLSCSPISGHRSVSWYQQTPGQGLQFLFEYFSETQRNKGNFPGRFSGRQFSNSRSEMNVSTLELGDSALYLCASSSRTSGSTDTQYFGPGTRLTVL.

The table lists this clonotype with a few counts. The chain has TRBV24-1 and TRBJ2-1; D call uncertain. The CDR3 is made up of 13 amino acids. Looked up from germline, CDR1 is KGHDR and CDR2 is SFDVKD. V lost 3 bases and J 12 bases, leaving 14 bases between the germline ends. DNA for the CDR3: TGTGCCACCAGTGATGCCACCTTTCCCAGGCAGTTCTTC. This codes for CATSDATFPRQFF.

J is TRBJ2-7 and V is TRBV7-2, with D possibly being TRBD2 (5 bases). This CDR3 comprises 14 residues. V lost 5 bases to trimming and J lost 2 bases, with 13 bases between them. Germline loops: CDR1 SGHTA, CDR2 FQGNSA. The chain's CDR3 is CASSVHSRAYEQYF. For the CDR3, the DNA is TGTGCCAGCAGCGTTCATTCGCGGGCCTACGAGCAGTACTTC.

The chain joins TRBV12-3 or TRBV12-4 to TRBJ2-5; no definite D call. The CDR3 has 13 residues. The V and J ends lost 7 bases and 6 bases respectively, with 15 bases between them. CDR3 residues: CASTQDLSQTQYF. The CDR3 region has the DNA TGTGCCAGCACCCAGGACCTTAGTCAGACCCAGTACTTC.

This clonotype was recorded only once. CDR3 in amino acids: CASSLDPTSASYEQYF. As DNA, the CDR3 is TGTGCCAGCAGCTTGGACCCGACTAGCGCATCCTACGAGCAGTACTTC. V gene TRBV5-4 combines with J gene TRBJ2-7; 8 positions agree with TRBD2. This CDR3 spans 16 amino acids. V lost 0 bases, J lost 1 base, and 6 bases stayed unmatched. Per the germline V gene, CDR1 is SGHNT and CDR2 is YYREEE (reference sequence).

This clonotype was counted only a few times. This CDR3 is CASSVAPNTGELFF. The CDR3 DNA reads TGTGCCAGCAGCGTAGCTCCGAACACCGGGGAGCTGTTTTTT. This chain joins TRBV9 and TRBJ2-2; D remains unclear. V lost 0 bases and J 0 bases, leaving 3 bases between the germline ends. Germline CDR1 reads SGDLS; CDR2 reads YYNGEE. This CDR3 region has 14 residues.